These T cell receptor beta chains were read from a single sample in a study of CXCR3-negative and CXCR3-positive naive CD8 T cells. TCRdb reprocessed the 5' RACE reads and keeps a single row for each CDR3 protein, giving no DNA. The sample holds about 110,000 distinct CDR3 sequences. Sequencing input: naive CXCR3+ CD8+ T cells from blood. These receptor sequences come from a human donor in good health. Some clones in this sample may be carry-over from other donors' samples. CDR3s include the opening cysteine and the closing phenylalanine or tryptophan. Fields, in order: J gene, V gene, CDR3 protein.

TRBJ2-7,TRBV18,CASSPSDRVANEQYF
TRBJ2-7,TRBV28,CASSFSGRGPGGSYEQYF
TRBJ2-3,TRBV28,CASSGTSGTGDTDTQYF
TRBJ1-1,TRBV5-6,CASSFGTANTEAFF
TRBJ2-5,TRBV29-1,CSVGASGDKETQYF
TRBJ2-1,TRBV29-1,CSVEAGQGYNEQFF
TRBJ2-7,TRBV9,CASSVGPAYEQYF
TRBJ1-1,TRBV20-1,CSARGRGGPEAFF
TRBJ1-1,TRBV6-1,CASSETTEAFF
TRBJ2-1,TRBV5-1,CASSLEGENYNEQFF
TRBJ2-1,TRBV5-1,CASSWTGRDEQFF
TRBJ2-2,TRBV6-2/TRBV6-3,CASSYSPRGRNTGELFF
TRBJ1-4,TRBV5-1,CASSPQTGATNEKLFF
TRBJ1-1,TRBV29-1,CSAITMNTEAFF
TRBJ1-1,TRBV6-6,CASSYHSALTRGLNTEAFF
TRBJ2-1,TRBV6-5,CASSLGPLLAGGINEQFF
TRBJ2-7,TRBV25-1,CASTSAYEQYF
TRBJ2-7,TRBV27,CASGLTSGADEQYF
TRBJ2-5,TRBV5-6,CASSLGEAGGTETQYF
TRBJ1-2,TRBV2,CASSEIDSNYGYTF
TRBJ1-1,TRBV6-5,CASSYGAVNTEAFF
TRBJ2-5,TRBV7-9,CASSPTAGGPGETQYF
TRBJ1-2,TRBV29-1,CSVDTGAYGYTF
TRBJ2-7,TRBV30,CAWSVGQGGEQYF
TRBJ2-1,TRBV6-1,CASSHGTSGSDEQFF
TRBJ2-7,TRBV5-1,CASSPGAYYEQYF
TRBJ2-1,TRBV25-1,CASSGRGEGFVALNNEQFF
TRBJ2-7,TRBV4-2,CASSQVTDYEQYF
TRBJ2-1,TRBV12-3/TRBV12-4,CASSWGTGFEQFF
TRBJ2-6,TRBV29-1,CSVDLIEVSGANVLTF
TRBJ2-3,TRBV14,CASSQERPTDTQYF
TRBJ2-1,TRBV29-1,CSVETEGAYNEQFF
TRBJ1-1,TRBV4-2,CASSQDWQGFDTEAGF
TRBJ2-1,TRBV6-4,CASSNRALGSRDNEQFF
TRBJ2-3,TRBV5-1,CASNLNGPPDTDTQYF
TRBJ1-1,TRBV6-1,CATQTGNTEAFF
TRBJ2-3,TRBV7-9,CASSSLSGGAIDTQYF
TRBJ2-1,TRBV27,CASRGEGSGEQFF
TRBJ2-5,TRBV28,CASNLGHPQETQYF
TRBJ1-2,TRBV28,CASSLRTGGDYGYTF
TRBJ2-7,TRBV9,CASSVAGTQSYEQYF
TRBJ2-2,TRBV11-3,CASSFRQAWAPGELFF
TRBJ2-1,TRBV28,CATEDSYNEQFF
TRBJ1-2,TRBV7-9,CASSFSMGNRRDLFLNGYTF